Listed below are T cell receptor beta chains from one sample, sequenced in a study of T cell responses to AZD1222 COVID-19 vaccine. The repertoire was sequenced with immunoSEQ multiplex PCR; TCRdb's copy has only in-frame clones and lacks some. The sample includes roughly 270,000 clones, roughly 93% of them seen just once. The sequences come from peripheral blood, collected 28 days after the second AZD1222 dose. Receptors originate from an adult who received the AZD1222 COVID-19 vaccine. Both conserved end residues are part of each CDR3. Each record gives: D gene, V gene, clone size, J gene, CDR3 DNA, CDR3 protein. A D gene is named only where the DNA matches it firmly. Clone size is not always given. Where it is, it says once, few, many or a class for expanded clones.

-,TRBV3-1/TRBV3-2,-,TRBJ1-2,TGTGCCAGCAGCCAAGAGGGTTCCCGCTATGGCTACACCTTC,CASSQEGSRYGYTF
-,TRBV28,-,TRBJ1-1,TGTGCCAGCATCCCCAGCAGGGGTGGCATGAACACTGAAGCTTTCTTT,CASIPSRGGMNTEAFF
-,TRBV6-5,-,TRBJ2-7,TGTGCCAGCAGTCAACAACAGGTTCCCACTGAGCAGTACTTC,CASSQQQVPTEQYF
-,TRBV6-5,-,TRBJ1-2,TGTGCCAGCAGCCCCCCAGGCTATGGCTACACCTTC,CASSPPGYGYTF
-,TRBV10-3,once,TRBJ2-3,TGTGCCATCAGGGAATCGACAGATACGCAGTATTTT,CAIRESTDTQYF
-,TRBV7-2,-,TRBJ1-5,TGTGCCAGCAGCTTAAGGGCCAATGGGCCCCAGCATTTT,CASSLRANGPQHF
TRBD2,TRBV28,-,TRBJ2-1,TGTGCCAGCATCAGCGGGGGGCCCCCTTACAATGAGCAGTTCTTC,CASISGGPPYNEQFF
-,TRBV14,-,TRBJ2-5,TGTGCCAGCAGCCAATCTGTGAGGAACCAAGAGACCCAGTACTTC,CASSQSVRNQETQYF
-,TRBV10-1,-,TRBJ1-2,TGCGCCAGCAGCCGGTTGGGCGAAGGCTACACCTTC,CASSRLGEGYTF
-,TRBV7-2,-,TRBJ1-6,TGTGCCAGCCAGGGAAGGTCAGGATTTTATAATTCACCCCTCCACTTT,CASQGRSGFYNSPLHF
TRBD1,TRBV7-9,-,TRBJ2-2,TGTGCCAGCAGCTTCCGGGACAGGGAGACCGGGGAGCTGTTTTTT,CASSFRDRETGELFF
-,TRBV15,-,TRBJ2-2,TGTGCCACCAGCAGAGTGGGGCTCACCGGGGAGCTGTTTTTT,CATSRVGLTGELFF
-,TRBV28,-,TRBJ1-6,TGTGCCAGCGCGGGGGGGCAGGGGTCCTATAATTCACCCCTCCACTTT,CASAGGQGSYNSPLHF
-,TRBV14,-,TRBJ2-7,TGTGCCAGCAGCCAAGGGGCGATCTCCTACGAGCAGTACTTC,CASSQGAISYEQYF
-,TRBV20-1,-,TRBJ1-2,TGCAGTGCTAGTCTACTGCTCTATGGCTACACCTTC,CSASLLLYGYTF
-,TRBV29-1,once,TRBJ1-1,TGCAGCGTTGAGCGACCCTTGAACACTGAAGCTTTCTTT,CSVERPLNTEAFF
-,TRBV27,-,TRBJ2-2,TGTGCCAGCAGTTTATCGTTCTCCGGGGAGCTGTTTTTT,CASSLSFSGELFF
-,TRBV19,-,TRBJ2-2,TGTGCCACCAGGAACACCGGGGAGCTGTTTTTT,CATRNTGELFF
TRBD1,TRBV6-4,-,TRBJ1-4,TGTGCCAGCAGTGACAGGGGGCGCAGGGAAAAACTGTTTTTT,CASSDRGRREKLFF
TRBD2,TRBV2,-,TRBJ2-3,TGTGCCAGCGAGGGGTGGGCTAGCGGGGATACGCAGTATTTT,CASEGWASGDTQYF